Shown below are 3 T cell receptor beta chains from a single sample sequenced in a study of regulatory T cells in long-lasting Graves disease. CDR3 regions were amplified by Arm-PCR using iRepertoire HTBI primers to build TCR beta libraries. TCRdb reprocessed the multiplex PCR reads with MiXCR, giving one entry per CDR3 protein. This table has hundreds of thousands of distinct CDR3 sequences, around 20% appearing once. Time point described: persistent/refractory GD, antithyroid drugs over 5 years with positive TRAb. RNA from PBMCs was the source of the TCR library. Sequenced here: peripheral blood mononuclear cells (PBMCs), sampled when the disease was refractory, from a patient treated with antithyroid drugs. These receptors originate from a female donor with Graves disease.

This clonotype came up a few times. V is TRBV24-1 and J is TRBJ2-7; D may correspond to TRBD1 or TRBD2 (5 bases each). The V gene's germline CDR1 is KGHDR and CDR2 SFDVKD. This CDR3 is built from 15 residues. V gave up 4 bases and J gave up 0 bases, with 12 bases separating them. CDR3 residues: CATSESGASSYEQYF. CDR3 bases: TGTGCCACCAGTGAATCCGGGGCGAGCTCCTACGAGCAGTACTTC.

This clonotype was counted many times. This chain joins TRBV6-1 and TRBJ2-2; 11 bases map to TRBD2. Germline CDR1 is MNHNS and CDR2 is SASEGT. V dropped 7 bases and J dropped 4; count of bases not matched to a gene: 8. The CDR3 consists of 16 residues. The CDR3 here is CASKKLAGDGTGELFF. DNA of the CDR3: TGTGCCAGCAAAAAACTAGCGGGAGATGGCACCGGGGAGCTGTTTTTT.

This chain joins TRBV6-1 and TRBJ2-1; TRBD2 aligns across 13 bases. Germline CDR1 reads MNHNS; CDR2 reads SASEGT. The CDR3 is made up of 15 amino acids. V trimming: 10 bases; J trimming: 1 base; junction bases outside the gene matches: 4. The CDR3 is CAIGTSGMSYNEQFF. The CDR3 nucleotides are TGTGCCATCGGGACTAGCGGGATGTCCTACAATGAGCAGTTCTTC.